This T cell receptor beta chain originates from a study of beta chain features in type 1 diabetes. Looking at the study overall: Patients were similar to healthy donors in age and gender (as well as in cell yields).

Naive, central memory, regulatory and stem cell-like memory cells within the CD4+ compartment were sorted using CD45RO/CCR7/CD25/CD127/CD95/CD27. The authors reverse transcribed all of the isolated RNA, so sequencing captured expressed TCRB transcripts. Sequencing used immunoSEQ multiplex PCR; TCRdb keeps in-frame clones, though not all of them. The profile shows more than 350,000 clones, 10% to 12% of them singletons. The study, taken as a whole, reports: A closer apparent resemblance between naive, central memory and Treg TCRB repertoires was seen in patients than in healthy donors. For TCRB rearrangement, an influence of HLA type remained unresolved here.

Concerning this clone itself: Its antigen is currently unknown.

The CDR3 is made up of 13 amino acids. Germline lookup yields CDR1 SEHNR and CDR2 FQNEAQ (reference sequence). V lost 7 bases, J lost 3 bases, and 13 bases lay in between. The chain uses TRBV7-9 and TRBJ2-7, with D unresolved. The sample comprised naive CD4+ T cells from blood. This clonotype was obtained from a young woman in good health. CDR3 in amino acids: CASTSPADYEQYF. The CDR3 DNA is TGTGCCAGCACCAGTCCGGCCGACTACGAGCAGTACTTC.